The 27 T cell receptor beta chains listed next were all sequenced from one sample in a study of CD8 T cells in ankylosing spondylitis. TCRdb re-derived calls from the 5' RACE reads in MiXCR, one entry per CDR3 protein. The data contain about 240,000 distinct CDR3 sequences, around 8% of them seen just once; the ten biggest clones take up approximately 4.8%. Sequencing was performed on blood, either unsorted or a sorted T cell fraction (not recorded which). All receptors derive from a female donor with ankylosing spondylitis or in good health (not recorded which).

This clonotype was found many times. The rearrangement uses TRBV10-3 and TRBJ2-2, with 9 bases identical to TRBD1. Germline values: CDR1 ENHRY, CDR2 SYGVKD. There are 14 residues in the CDR3. With V trimmed by 10 bases and J by 6 bases, 9 bases remained unmatched. The CDR3 loop is CATLDRGVAGELFF. The DNA of the CDR3 is TGTGCCACCCTTGACAGGGGGGTTGCCGGGGAGCTGTTTTTT.

In its sample, this clonotype was seen many times. The gene calls are TRBV4-3 and TRBJ2-5, with TRBD1 matching over 7 bases. The CDR3 runs 15 residues. The V and J ends lost 1 base and 2 bases, in that order; junction bases with no gene match: 4. Germline assignment: CDR1 LGHNA and CDR2 YSLEER. The CDR3 bases are TGCGCCAGCAGCCAAGGGCAGGGGGTTCAAGAGACCCAGTACTTC. Its translation: CASSQGQGVQETQYF.

This clonotype occurred many times. The chain links TRBV4-3 to TRBJ2-3, with D possibly matching TRBD2 (5 bases). The ends were cut back, 0 bases at V and 5 bases at J, with 12 bases in the middle. This CDR3 comprises 15 residues. Germline CDR1 reads LGHNA; CDR2 reads YSLEER. The CDR3 protein is CASSQEERLQDTQYF. DNA of the CDR3: TGCGCCAGCAGCCAAGAGGAGCGGCTCCAAGATACGCAGTATTTT.

A few counts support this clonotype. This chain joins TRBV4-3 and TRBJ2-5, with D hard to call. CDR1 is LGHNA, CDR2 YSLEER, per germline. CDR3 size: 15 residues. Trimming cost V 1 base and J 0 bases, with 9 bases left between them. The CDR3 protein is CASSQGSSNQETQYF. The CDR3 coding sequence is TGCGCCAGCAGCCAAGGATCCTCTAACCAAGAGACCCAGTACTTC.

The table lists this clonotype with a few counts. The chain combines TRBV5-8 with TRBJ2-3; TRBD1 aligns across 7 bases. V dropped 4 bases and J dropped 0; count of bases not matched to a gene: 8. The CDR3 consists of 16 residues. Per the germline V gene, CDR1 is SGHTS and CDR2 is YDEGEE. The CDR3 DNA reads TGTGCCAGCAGCCTGGGGACAGATACTAGCACAGATACGCAGTATTTT. Its protein is CASSLGTDTSTDTQYF. Drawing the rest from reference TRBV5-8 and TRBJ2-3, the complete variable domain is EAGVTQSPTHLIKTRGQQATLRCSPISGHTSVYWYQQALGLGLQFLLWYDEGEERNRGNFPPRFSGRQFPNYSSELNVNALELEDSALYLCASSLGTDTSTDTQYFGPGTRLTVL.

This clonotype has more than one count but fewer than ten. It may be a read error: a sequence one base away is much more abundant. This sequence joins TRBV7-2 and TRBJ2-7; 9 bases agree with TRBD1. Germline V gene lookup returns CDR1 SGHTA and CDR2 FQGNSA. Trimming removed 3 bases from V and 1 base from J; junction bases left unmatched: 4. The CDR3 contains 15 residues. The CDR3: CASSFAGTGSYEQYF. DNA for the CDR3: TGTGCCAGCAGCTTTGCCGGGACAGGGTCCTACGAGCAGTACTTC.

J is TRBJ1-5 and V is TRBV20-1; tentatively, D is TRBD1 (5 bases). Per germline, CDR1 DFQATT and CDR2 SNEGSKA (reference sequence). V dropped 3 bases and J dropped 9 bases, with 9 bases sitting between them. The CDR3 is made up of 11 amino acids. CDR3 coding DNA: TGCAGTGCTAGCGGGGGGTCGCCCCAGCATTTT. Translation: CSASGGSPQHF.

This clonotype has just one count. The chain joins TRBV30 to TRBJ1-3; no clear D gene. Deletions cut 0 bases from V and 4 bases from J, with 10 bases between. Germline CDR1 is GTSNPN and CDR2 is SVGIG (reference sequence). This CDR3 has 14 amino acids. CDR3 loop: CAWSVGWSGNTIYF. The CDR3 coding sequence is TGTGCCTGGAGTGTAGGGTGGTCCGGAAACACCATATATTTT.

This clonotype has a count of ten or more. The V and J genes are TRBV6-2 or TRBV6-3 and TRBJ2-1; 9 nucleotides match TRBD1. Germline trimming cut 7 bases from V and 9 bases from J; bases unmatched to any gene: 13. The CDR3 spans 15 residues. Per germline, CDR1 MNHEY and CDR2 SVGEGT. The CDR3 loop is CASNLDRGLFGEQFF. In DNA form, the CDR3 reads TGTGCCAGCAACTTGGACAGGGGATTGTTTGGTGAGCAGTTCTTC.

This clonotype came up many times. V is TRBV20-1 and J is TRBJ2-7; TRBD2 matches 8 bases. V gave up 3 bases and J gave up 4 bases; unmatched junction bases: 5. The CDR3 sequence is 13 residues long. Germline loops: CDR1 DFQATT, CDR2 SNEGSKA (reference sequence). CDR3 DNA: TGCAGTGCTAGTATAGCGGGACTGTACGAGCAGTACTTC. This sequence encodes CSASIAGLYEQYF.

This clonotype was observed many times. V is TRBV19 and J is TRBJ1-2, with 7 positions matching TRBD1. This CDR3 is 14 amino acids long. Trimming cost V 6 bases and J 2 bases; bases outside gene matches: 6. In germline, CDR1 is LNHDA, CDR2 SQIVND (reference sequence). The CDR3 loop reads CASSTDRDNYGYTF. Written as DNA, the CDR3 is TGTGCCAGTAGCACCGACAGGGACAACTATGGCTACACCTTC.

This clonotype was observed many times. The V and J genes are TRBV6-1 and TRBJ2-7; 9 nucleotides match TRBD1. The CDR3 sequence is 16 residues long. Germline V lookup: CDR1 MNHNS, CDR2 SASEGT. V shed 5 bases and J 5 bases; nucleotides not matched to a gene: 13. The CDR3 sequence: CASSKGVGTGPHEQYF. The CDR3 DNA follows: TGTGCCAGCAGTAAGGGGGTAGGGACAGGGCCCCACGAGCAGTACTTC.

In this sample, this clonotype turned up many times. This rearrangement joins TRBV5-4 to TRBJ2-7; D gene ambiguous. The ends were cut back, 1 base at V and 0 bases at J, with 8 bases in the middle. There are 14 residues in the CDR3. Germline CDR1 and CDR2: SGHNT and YYREEE (reference sequence). The CDR3 is CASSLYASSYEQYF. The CDR3 bases are TGTGCCAGCAGCTTGTACGCGAGCTCCTACGAGCAGTACTTC.

This clonotype has at least ten counts. The chain couples TRBV7-9 to TRBJ2-5; no reliable D call. The CDR3 is 12 residues long. Germline V gene sequence: CDR1 SEHNR, CDR2 FQNEAQ (reference sequence). V was pared by 8 bases and J by 2 bases, with 9 bases between. CDR3 nucleotide sequence: TGTGCCAGCCGGGCGGATCAAGAGACCCAGTACTTC. Its protein is CASRADQETQYF. Variable domain in full (rest from reference TRBV7-9 and TRBJ2-5): DTGVSQNPRHKITKRGQNVTFRCDPISEHNRLYWYRQTLGQGPEFLTYFQNEAQLEKSRLLSDRFSAERPKGSFSTLEIQRTEQGDSAMYLCASRADQETQYFGPGTRLLVL.

This clonotype was seen ten or more times. The rearrangement joins TRBV4-2 to TRBJ2-7, with 8 positions matching TRBD2. Looked up from germline, CDR1 is LGHNA and CDR2 is YNFKEQ. V lost 0 bases and J lost 1; bases outside the gene matches: 2. This CDR3 has 15 residues. CDR3 DNA sequence: TGTGCCAGCAGCCAAGAAGCTAGCGGGTCCTACGAGCAGTACTTC. This gives the protein CASSQEASGSYEQYF.

On this clonotype itself: A much larger clone lies one base from this, so it may be a read error. The chain has TRBV7-9 and TRBJ1-1; D perhaps matches TRBD1 (6 bases). In germline, CDR1 is SEHNR, CDR2 FQNEAQ (reference sequence). This CDR3 has 16 residues. The V end lost 1 base, the J end lost 1 base, and 13 bases lay between the germline ends. As DNA, the CDR3 is TGTGCCAGCAGCTTAGAAATCGGGGGCCAGAACACTGAAGCTTTCTTT. This sequence encodes CASSLEIGGQNTEAFF.

The gene calls are TRBV30 and TRBJ1-1, with a possible D match to TRBD1 (6 bases). Germline V gives CDR1 GTSNPN, CDR2 SVGIG (reference sequence). V lost 0 bases and J lost 9, with 17 bases in between. This CDR3 spans 14 amino acids. In DNA form, the CDR3 reads TGTGCCTGGAGTGTACAAGGGGGGGTAAAGAAAGCTTTCTTT. Its protein product is CAWSVQGGVKKAFF.

This clonotype was seen only a few times. CDR3 DNA sequence: TGCAGTGCTAGAGATTTTGTAGGTCAGCCCCAGCATTTT. It yields the protein CSARDFVGQPQHF. The chain employs TRBV20-1 and TRBJ1-5, with D uncertain. The CDR3 contains 13 residues. The germline V gene has CDR1 DFQATT and CDR2 SNEGSKA (reference sequence). V lost 0 bases, J lost 6 bases, and 9 bases lay in between.

At least ten counts were recorded for this clonotype. The chain employs TRBV9 and TRBJ2-7, with D possibly being TRBD1 (5 bases). The germline CDR1 and CDR2 sequences are SGDLS and YYNGEE. V gave up 3 bases and J gave up 0 bases, with 10 bases separating them. The CDR3 extends over 14 amino acids. Here the CDR3 reads CASSAGLSSYEQYF. CDR3 DNA: TGTGCCAGCAGCGCAGGGCTGAGCTCCTACGAGCAGTACTTC.

Many counts were recorded for this clonotype. This chain's CDR3 is CASRELTGELFF. The CDR3 coding sequence is TGTGCCAGCAGGGAACTCACCGGGGAGCTGTTTTTT. The chain carries TRBV2 and TRBJ2-2; no firm D call. The CDR3 consists of 12 residues. V was pared by 6 bases and J by 4 bases, with 6 bases between. The germline V gene has CDR1 SNHLY and CDR2 FYNNEI.

About this clonotype itself: The junction does not match germline at one end; this may be a read error. V gene TRBV5-4 combines with J gene TRBJ2-4, with a possible D match to TRBD1 (5 bases). Germline V gene data show CDR1 as SGHNT and CDR2 as YYREEE (reference sequence). CDR3 size: 13 residues. The CDR3 is CASSPGANNIQYF. DNA for the CDR3: TGTGCCAGCAGCCCTGGGGCCAATAACATTCAGTACTTC.

This clonotype was recorded many times. V and J are TRBV3-1 and TRBJ1-2; TRBD1 is a possible D gene (5 bases). The germline V gene encodes CDR1 LGHDT and CDR2 YNNKEL (reference sequence). This CDR3 is 16 amino acids long. Deletions cut 1 base from V and 6 bases from J, with 18 bases between. CDR3 sequence (DNA): TGTGCCAGCAGCCAAGGGGGCGGGGAAAGAGGCCATGGCTACACCTTC. Amino acid sequence: CASSQGGGERGHGYTF.

With respect to this clonotype: A read error may be the cause here, since a much bigger clone is one base away. This rearrangement joins TRBV6-2 or TRBV6-3 to TRBJ2-7; TRBD2 agrees at 7 bases. V shed 7 bases, J shed 0 bases, and the junction held 12 bases outside the gene matches. CDR1 is MNHEY and CDR2 is SVGEGT in the germline V gene. The CDR3 is made up of 16 amino acids. The CDR3, as DNA: TGTGCCAGCAACCAGCGGGGCGGGAGACTCTCCTACGAGCAGTACTTC. It yields the protein CASNQRGGRLSYEQYF.

This clonotype has ten or more counts. The gene calls are TRBV12-3 or TRBV12-4 and TRBJ2-1; 7 bases align to TRBD2. The CDR3 covers 15 residues. V lost 7 bases to trimming and J lost 2 bases; unmatched junction nucleotides: 8. The chain's CDR3 is CASTLVAGAYNEQFF. The CDR3 DNA reads as TGTGCCAGCACCCTGGTGGCGGGAGCCTACAATGAGCAGTTCTTC.

Only a few counts were recorded for this clonotype. The V and J genes are TRBV19 and TRBJ1-2; TRBD1 agrees at 10 bases. Unmatched junction bases numbered 4, after V lost 5 bases and J lost 4 bases. The CDR3 runs to 14 residues. Germline CDR1 is LNHDA and CDR2 is SQIVND (reference sequence). The CDR3 region is CASSSGDRGYGYTF. As DNA, the CDR3 is TGTGCCAGTAGTTCCGGGGACAGGGGCTATGGCTACACCTTC.

The sample holds a few counts of this clonotype. The chain employs TRBV11-2 and TRBJ1-2; D is ambiguous. Trimming took off 5 bases at V and 7 bases at J, with 14 bases between the two ends. There are 13 residues in the CDR3. Germline V CDR1 and CDR2: SGHAT, FQNNGV. DNA of the CDR3: TGTGCCAGCAGCCCCGGTGGGGTCCCTGGCTACACCTTC. Its translation is CASSPGGVPGYTF.

This clonotype was picked up many times. This chain connects TRBV6-2 or TRBV6-3 to TRBJ1-1; D might be TRBD1 (5 bases). This CDR3 contains 14 residues. Trimming stripped 7 bases from V and 0 bases from J, with 12 bases between. The germline V gene encodes CDR1 MNHEY and CDR2 SVGEGT. The CDR3: CASTPGRLNTEAFF. CDR3 nucleotide sequence: TGTGCCAGCACCCCGGGACGGTTGAACACTGAAGCTTTCTTT.